This TCR beta chain was documented in a study of blood T cell repertoires in COVID-19. Study at large: Collection of acute and convalescent COVID-19 samples took place in the United States, Italy and Spain. In each case, the material was cDNA or gDNA derived from T cells, B-cell-depleted T cells, or PBMCs.

Germline CDR1 reads SGHTA; CDR2 reads FQGTGA. CDR3 length: 16 amino acids. Trimming at V came to 4 bases and at J to 10 bases, leaving 11 bases not matched to a gene. As originally analysed: Reference gene primer amplification gave nucleated cell count estimates. Measured with immunoSEQ multiplex PCR; TCRdb has only the in-frame clones, and not every one. V, J and clone size reflect that table, while D and trimming were determined from the DNA. In the table there are 35,000 to 40,000 clones, approximately 90% of which are singletons. Sequencing was done on a sample of peripheral blood. The TCR was taken from a man aged 60 to 75 with active COVID-19. The J gene is TRBJ2-1, the V gene TRBV7-3, with 12 positions matching TRBD2. The CDR3 region is CASSYGLAGGPLEQFF. Here the CDR3 DNA reads TGTGCCAGCAGCTACGGGCTAGCGGGAGGGCCGTTGGAGCAGTTCTTC.